This T cell receptor (beta chain) was obtained from a study of brain T cells in children with intractable seizures (dated by TCRdb to the early 2020s). Concerning the study at large: Resected brain tissue from 50 or so pediatric epilepsy surgery cases was initially screened for immune gene transcripts with a NanoString immunology panel. Among the approximately twelve selected surgery cases, pre-surgery blood was additionally sequenced for eight, leaving four cases with brain tissue only. The investigation overall reported the following: Sequencing depth differed between pre- and post-surgery blood, so clones missing from the pre-surgery sample may reflect undersampling. Viral specificity was inferred solely from CDR3 sequence similarity, and the HCMV serostatus of the patients was not known.

In the case of this clone: There is no known antigen for this receptor. Base qualities are not provided; no much larger clone lies one nucleotide away.

The immunoSEQ assay was used to generate TCR beta chain sequences from genomic DNA. Under the source paper's analysis protocol: Any CDR3 sequence that did not begin with the conserved framework cysteine at position 104 was removed by hand. To get clonality, the normalized Shannon's Diversity Index was subtracted from one, giving values from 0 (maximal diversity) to 1 (oligoclonal). Differences in the frequency of the same CDR3 between samples, such as brain versus blood, were assessed with chi-squared comparison-of-proportions tests. Public clonotypes were found through immuneACCESS searches, while the VDJdb browser was used to judge similarity to known antiviral clonotypes. TCRdb retrieved this table from immuneACCESS and kept in-frame rearrangements only. Not all clones are present; in checked studies, unresolved V genes account for under half, and no reason is known for the remainder. That table furnishes V, J and clone size, whereas the DNA furnished D and trimming. In this sample the table shows under 150,000 clones, roughly 94% of which occur a single time. Together, the top ten hold 3.8% of the sample.

V drops 2 bases and J drops 2 bases, leaving 9 bases in between. Looking up the germline V gene yields CDR1 MNHNS and CDR2 SASEGT. Inclusive of the bounding cysteine and phenylalanine, the CDR3 is 14 residues long. The sequence is cut down to CDR3 DNA, 42 bases in frame from base 1. The time point label of this sample denotes: resected brain tissue, or blood drawn just prior to surgery. The surgery cases with the highest brain T cell transcript signatures were chosen for TCR beta chain sequencing of brain tissue, and also of blood when blood was available. Before surgery, patients had received at least one anti-epileptic drug. TCR-sequenced patients were children with drug-resistant epilepsy due to tuberous sclerosis complex, focal cortical dysplasia, Rasmussen encephalitis or hemimegalencephaly. Blood samples were collected immediately before the epilepsy surgery. Bulk genomic DNA was isolated from unsorted brain tissue and whole blood using the Monarch genomic DNA purification kit.

Sequenced material: peripheral blood, taken at surgery. The chain employs TRBV6-1 and TRBJ1-2; the D gene identity is not certain. The sequence was collected from a boy under two years old with hemimegalencephaly and intractable seizures. The DNA reads TGTGCCAGCAGTGAACTGGGCACCAACTATGGCTACACCTTC. It translates to CASSELGTNYGYTF.